Each of the 18 T cell receptor beta chains below was sequenced from the same sample in a study of blood T cells in healthy people across ages. Then a second PCR, running roughly 7 to 11 cycles, was carried out with a sample-barcoded 5' primer and a J-beta primer mix. TCRdb recomputed calls from the 5' RACE reads with MiXCR, one row per CDR3 protein. The table has 730,000 or so distinct CDR3 sequences, approximately 39% seen once. The source material was blood. These receptors were collected from a woman aged 55-75 years in good health.

This clonotype was detected only a few times. The V gene is TRBV7-9, the J gene TRBJ1-6; D is unclear. This CDR3 contains 14 residues. V lost 2 bases and J lost 9, with 11 bases in between. The germline CDR1 and CDR2 sequences are SEHNR and FQNEAQ (reference sequence). CDR3 amino acids: CASSLMEVGSPLHF. The CDR3 DNA is TGTGCCAGCAGCTTAATGGAAGTCGGTTCACCCCTCCACTTT.

CDR3 amino acids: CSARDRAGWGTEAFF. In DNA form, the CDR3 reads TGCAGTGCTAGAGATCGGGCCGGGTGGGGGACTGAAGCTTTCTTT. V and J are TRBV20-1 and TRBJ1-1, with a possible D match to TRBD1 (5 bases). V was pared by 0 bases and J by 5 bases, with 16 bases between. Looked up from germline, CDR1 is DFQATT and CDR2 is SNEGSKA (reference sequence). This CDR3 comprises 15 residues.

V and J are TRBV7-2 and TRBJ2-4, with D perhaps matching TRBD2 (6 bases). The CDR3 runs 14 residues. The germline V gene has CDR1 SGHTA and CDR2 FQGNSA. V was shortened by 3 bases and J by 8 bases, with 14 bases between the two germline ends. CDR3: CASSFPAGLDIQYF. The CDR3 coding sequence is TGTGCCAGCAGCTTCCCCGCGGGATTGGACATTCAGTACTTC.

The chain has TRBV4-3 and TRBJ2-2; tentatively, D is TRBD1 (6 bases). Trimming took off 3 bases at V and 1 base at J, with 12 bases between the two ends. The CDR3 is made up of 16 amino acids. From germline, CDR1 is LGHNA and CDR2 YSLEER. CDR3 nucleotide sequence: TGCGCCAGCAGCCATACCTGGACAGAGAACACCGGGGAGCTGTTTTTT. It translates to CASSHTWTENTGELFF.

This clonotype was picked up many times. The chain employs TRBV12-3 or TRBV12-4 and TRBJ2-7; 8 nucleotides line up with TRBD1. This CDR3 is built from 14 residues. The ends lost 5 bases at V and 4 bases at J; junction bases unmatched: 7. The CDR3 DNA sequence: TGTGCCAGCAGTCGTGCCGGGACAGGTTACGAGCAGTACTTC. Translation gives CASSRAGTGYEQYF.

V and J are TRBV21-1 and TRBJ1-4; the DNA was not used to check the table's D call, TRBD1. TRBV21-1 is a pseudogene segment. The CDR3 is 13 amino acids. CDR3 sequence (DNA): TGTGCCAGCGAACCAGGGTTCAATGAAAAACTGTTTTTT. It encodes CASEPGFNEKLFF.

The chain recombines TRBV27 with TRBJ2-7; D call uncertain. Germline V gene data show CDR1 as MNHEY and CDR2 as SMNVEV (reference sequence). V lost 3 bases, J lost 7 bases, and 13 bases lay in between. CDR3 length: 13 residues. The DNA of the CDR3 is TGTGCCAGCAGTTTCAGTGGGGTTGGAGAGCAGTACTTC. Protein product: CASSFSGVGEQYF.

The chain is built from TRBV12-3 or TRBV12-4 and TRBJ2-3; 9 bases line up with TRBD2. The CDR3 runs to 15 residues. J was trimmed by 5 bases and V by 6 bases; bases with no gene match: 9. Here the CDR3 reads CASRSGGRGLDTQYF. The DNA for the CDR3 is TGTGCCAGCAGAAGCGGGGGGCGCGGTCTAGATACGCAGTATTTT.

The chain has TRBV7-9 and TRBJ1-4; 7 bases agree with TRBD1. The CDR3 loop spans 18 amino acids. Looked up from germline, CDR1 is SEHNR and CDR2 is FQNEAQ (reference sequence). J gave up 7 bases and V 5 bases, and 19 bases lay outside the gene matches. CDR3 bases: TGTGCCAGCAGCCCCTCCGGAAGGGGGCAGGTGTTCGGTGAAAAACTGTTTTTT. Translation gives CASSPSGRGQVFGEKLFF.

This clonotype has a single count. The chain employs TRBV3-1 and TRBJ1-6; 10 bases are shared with TRBD1. CDR1 and CDR2 (germline): LGHDT, YNNKEL (reference sequence). There are 16 residues in the CDR3. Trimming took 1 base from V and 9 from J; bases not matched to a gene: 6. The CDR3 DNA is TGTGCCAGCAGCCAAGGTATGGGACAGGGGCTTTCACCCCTCCACTTT. Its translation: CASSQGMGQGLSPLHF. The whole variable domain, filled in from reference TRBV3-1 and TRBJ1-6, reads DTAVSQTPKYLVTQMGNDKSIKCEQNLGHDTMYWYKQDSKKFLKIMFSYNNKELIINETVPNRFSPKSPDKAHLNLHINSLELGDSAVYFCASSQGMGQGLSPLHFGNGTRLTVT.

The V gene is TRBV11-2, the J gene TRBJ2-3; tentatively, D is TRBD1 (6 bases). Germline assignment: CDR1 SGHAT and CDR2 FQNNGV. CDR3 length: 13 amino acids. Trimming pared 5 bases from V and 5 bases from J, leaving 11 bases between. CDR3 protein: CASSGVGGDTQYF. The CDR3, as DNA: TGTGCCAGCAGCGGGGTAGGGGGAGATACGCAGTATTTT.

The chain couples TRBV18 to TRBJ2-3, with TRBD2 identical over 11 bases. The germline CDR1 and CDR2 sequences are KGHSH and LQKENI. The CDR3 loop spans 16 amino acids. With 3 bases clipped from V and 4 bases from J, the junction kept 6 bases outside the gene matches. CDR3 amino acids: CASSPISGGAADTQYF. The CDR3 nucleotides read TGTGCCAGCTCACCGATTAGCGGGGGGGCTGCAGATACGCAGTATTTT.

This clonotype was observed a few times. The V and J genes are TRBV2 and TRBJ2-1; TRBD2 aligns across 13 bases. This CDR3 contains 16 residues. Germline trimming cut 6 bases from V and 9 bases from J; bases unmatched to any gene: 11. Germline CDR1 is SNHLY and CDR2 is FYNNEI. The CDR3 DNA follows: TGTGCCAGCAGGAGCCAAACTAGCGGGGGGGTTGGTGAGCAGTTCTTC. This gives the protein CASRSQTSGGVGEQFF. Together with reference TRBV2 and TRBJ2-1, the CDR3 gives the full variable domain: EPEVTQTPSHQVTQMGQEVILRCVPISNHLYFYWYRQILGQKVEFLVSFYNNEISEKSEIFDDQFSVERPDGSNFTLKIRSTKLEDSAMYFCASRSQTSGGVGEQFFGPGTRLTVL.

The sample holds one count of this clonotype. The chain uses TRBV2 and TRBJ1-2; 7 bases map to TRBD1. This CDR3 has 15 amino acids. Germline V CDR1 and CDR2: SNHLY, FYNNEI. V was clipped by 7 bases and J by 2 bases; unmatched bases: 10. CDR3 in DNA: TGTGCCAGCAATTTGGACAGGAATAAGAACTATGGCTACACCTTC. Translated: CASNLDRNKNYGYTF.

The chain combines TRBV5-1 with TRBJ2-1; D is possibly TRBD2 (6 bases). The CDR3 is 14 residues long. Germline-derived CDR1 and CDR2 are SGHRS and YFSETQ. Trimming shortened V by 6 bases and J by 1 base, and 11 bases separated the two germline ends. The CDR3 sequence is CASTSSESYNEQFF. CDR3 DNA sequence: TGCGCCAGCACCTCTAGCGAGTCCTACAATGAGCAGTTCTTC.

In its sample, this clonotype was seen a few times. V gene TRBV6-2 or TRBV6-3 combines with J gene TRBJ2-1; the D is unclear. There are 15 residues in the CDR3. Per the germline V gene, CDR1 is MNHEY and CDR2 is SVGEGT. The ends were cut back, 0 bases at V and 0 bases at J, with 6 bases in the middle. The CDR3 nucleotides read TGTGCCAGCAGTTACTCAGTTGGCTCCTACAATGAGCAGTTCTTC. This translates into CASSYSVGSYNEQFF.

This sequence joins TRBV20-1 and TRBJ2-1; D is unresolved. V was pared by 0 bases and J by 13 bases, with 16 bases between. CDR3 length equals 13 residues. Germline V gives CDR1 DFQATT, CDR2 SNEGSKA (reference sequence). The CDR3 sequence: CSARDMRTWTQFF. The CDR3 DNA sequence: TGCAGTGCTAGAGATATGCGTACCTGGACCCAGTTCTTC.

The chain is built from TRBV12-3 or TRBV12-4 and TRBJ2-1, with D possibly being TRBD2 (7 bases). The length of the CDR3 is 16 residues. With 3 bases removed from V and 1 base from J, the gap between germline ends came to 13 bases. The CDR3 here is CASSLGGARSYNEQFF. The CDR3 DNA follows: TGTGCCAGCAGTTTGGGGGGGGCTCGTTCCTACAATGAGCAGTTCTTC.